The T cell receptor beta chain described here comes from a study of PD-L1 blockade in urothelial cancer (dated by TCRdb to between 2016 and 2019). Concerning the study at large: Every patient began therapy at some point between 2013 and 2015 and was given atezolizumab 1,200 mg intravenously every 3 weeks. About nine tenths of the roughly 29 patients were males with bladder-origin urothelial cancer, and about 65% of the roughly 30 reported a prior smoking history. An ECOG performance status of 0 or 1 was recorded for the patients, and 0 to 3 prior chemotherapy regimens had been received by the patients. Blood samples were analyzed at 3 weeks after treatment start (second dose) and at 6 weeks after treatment start. Blood samples gave a median of about 140,000 T cells and 88,000 or so unique TCRs, with a median clonality of 0.080. Somatic, immune and clinical correlates of response to PD-L1 blockade with atezolizumab in urothelial cancer were the focus of an exploratory multi-omic analysis. TCR sequencing covered pretreatment tumor samples and matched, serially collected peripheral blood taken before and after atezolizumab treatment. Progression-free survival longer than 6 months counted as durable clinical benefit, and TCR features were additionally tested against both progression-free and overall survival. In the same patients who had TCR sequencing, pretreatment tumors also underwent whole exome sequencing and RNA sequencing. Under ten patients achieved durable clinical benefit and approximately 20 did not. Around 30 patients had pretreatment blood TCR-seq, about 25 had at least one posttreatment blood collection, and about 25 had tumor TCR-seq.

In regard to this clone: Its antigen has not been determined. Base qualities are not recorded, but no much larger clone differs from it by a single base.

The CDR3 runs 14 amino acids, cysteine and phenylalanine included. The DNA shown is the 42-base CDR3, in frame from base 1. Trimming takes 0 bases from V and 6 bases from J, and the germline ends sit 9 bases apart. The germline V gene gives CDR1 as MDHEN and CDR2 as SYDVKM. Synthetic TCR analog templates were spiked into each PCR so that absolute template abundance could be estimated from read counts. The immunoSEQ assay was used to amplify TCRbeta CDR3 regions from genomic DNA with bias-controlled V and J gene primers. Sequencing of rearranged TCRbeta segments was performed at approximately 20X coverage. As for the original processing: Clustering was used to correct sequencing errors, and CDR3s were annotated against IMGT so that V, D and J genes could be assigned. Only productive TCRbeta rearrangements were used in downstream analyses, excluding out-of-frame or stop-codon sequences. Clonality was computed as one minus Shannon entropy normalized by the log of the number of unique productive sequences. Clones differing between time points or between blood and tumor were identified using Fisher's exact test with Benjamini-Hochberg correction, with an adjusted p below 0.01 applied as the threshold. Held by TCRdb, this immuneACCESS table contains in-frame sequences only and omits some clones. Under half of the omission traces to an unresolved V gene where checked; the cause of the rest is unknown. V and J calls and clone size are given by that table; D and trimming were obtained from the DNA. A total of about 42,000 clones appear in this sample, roughly 86% of them only once. The ten largest clones add up to 2.5% to 3% of the sample.

Study-wide conclusions, independent of this receptor: A pretreatment peripheral blood TCR clonality below the median was linked to improved progression-free and overall survival. Among patients with durable benefit, tumor-associated TCR clones showed greater expansion in peripheral blood 3 weeks after treatment started (n of about 20, p = 0.022). Small sample size (n ≈ 29) and many exploratory analyses mean the results are intended to be hypothesis-generating.

A total of about 31 patients with locally advanced or metastatic urothelial carcinoma, treated at Memorial Sloan Kettering on a trial protocol, made up the cohort. Peripheral blood mononuclear cells were collected pretreatment and during treatment, with between 1 and 8 total time points obtained per patient. The Qiagen DNeasy Blood extraction kit was used to purify genomic DNA from total PBMCs and tumor samples. PBMCs were collected pretreatment and during treatment, and were isolated and stored as previously described. The sequence links TRBV28 to TRBJ2-1, with the D gene not clear enough to name. The sequence was collected from a man between 65 and 79 years old with urothelial cancer. This sample comprised PBMCs, obtained around atezolizumab (anti-PD-L1) treatment. For the CDR3, the sequence is CASSLWARRNEQFF. The nucleotide sequence reads as follows: TGTGCCAGCAGTTTATGGGCTAGACGCAATGAGCAGTTCTTC.